This TCR beta chain emerged from a study of blood T cell repertoires in COVID-19. About the study: Sites in the United States, Italy and Spain provided acute and convalescent COVID-19 samples.

In the authors' workflow: Reference gene primer amplification in the assay estimated nucleated cell counts. Produced via immunoSEQ multiplex PCR; TCRdb's table is partial and in-frame only. That table is the source of V, J and clone size, and D and trimming were worked out from the DNA. The sample yields around 280,000 clones, more than 75% seen once. CDR3 size: 15 residues. This clonotype was sampled from a man in his 70s with acute or convalescent COVID-19. Sequenced: peripheral blood. V gene TRBV12-1 combines with J gene TRBJ2-7; the table's TRBD2 call for D was not verified on the DNA. TRBV12-1 is deemed a pseudogene. The CDR3 is CASSPAWGGHYEQYF. DNA of the CDR3: TGTGCCAGCAGCCCCGCGTGGGGGGGCCACTACGAGCAGTACTTC.